This T cell receptor beta chain came from a study of breast tumors, draining lymph nodes, adjacent tissues. In regard to this clonotype: The antigen remains undetermined.

The V and J ends lost 3 bases and 8 bases respectively, with 7 bases between them. The CDR3 is made up of 11 amino acids. CDR1 WNHNN and CDR2 SYGVQD come from the germline V gene (reference sequence). General study findings and limits: Luminal-like breast cancer showed significantly greater tumor-nontumor repertoire similarity than basal-like breast cancer did. Compared with lymph nodes, tumors were less diverse; compared with nontumor tissue, more.

TCRdb ran MiXCR on the multiplex PCR reads and lists one entry per CDR3 protein. The profile shows more than 20,000 distinct CDR3 sequences, roughly 21% of them singletons. The V call is TRBV10-1, the J call TRBJ2-5; unclear D gene. Sequencing was performed on breast tumor tissue. The source is a female donor with breast cancer. Some clones in this sample may be carry-over from other donors' samples. The DNA of the CDR3 is TGCGCCAGCAGTGACCTCTTAACCCAGTACTTC. Its protein is CASSDLLTQYF.